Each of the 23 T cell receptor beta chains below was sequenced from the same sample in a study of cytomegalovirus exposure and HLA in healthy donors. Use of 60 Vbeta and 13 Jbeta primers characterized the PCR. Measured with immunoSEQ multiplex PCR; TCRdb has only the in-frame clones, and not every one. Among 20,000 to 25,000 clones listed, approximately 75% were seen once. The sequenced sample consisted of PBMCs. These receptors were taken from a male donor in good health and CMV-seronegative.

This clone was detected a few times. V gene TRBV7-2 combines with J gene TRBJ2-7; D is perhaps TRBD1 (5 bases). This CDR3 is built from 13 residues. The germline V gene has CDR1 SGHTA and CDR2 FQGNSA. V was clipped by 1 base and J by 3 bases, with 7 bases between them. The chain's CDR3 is CASSLGGIYEQYF. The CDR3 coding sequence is TGTGCCAGCAGCTTAGGGGGCATCTACGAGCAGTACTTC. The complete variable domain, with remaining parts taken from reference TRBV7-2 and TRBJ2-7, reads GAGVSQSPSNKVTEKGKDVELRCDPISGHTALYWYRQSLGQGLEFLIYFQGNSAPDKSGLPSDRFSAERTGGSVSTLTIQRTQQEDSAVYLCASSLGGIYEQYFGPGTRLTVT.

The CDR3 nucleotides read TGTGCCACCAGCAGAGTGGACAGAAAAGAGACCCAGTACTTC. Translating gives CATSRVDRKETQYF. The chain employs TRBV15 and TRBJ2-5; D perhaps matches TRBD1 (6 bases). Trimming cost V 1 base and J 3 bases, with 9 bases left between them. This CDR3 has 14 amino acids. Germline V lookup: CDR1 LNHNV, CDR2 YYDKDF (reference sequence).

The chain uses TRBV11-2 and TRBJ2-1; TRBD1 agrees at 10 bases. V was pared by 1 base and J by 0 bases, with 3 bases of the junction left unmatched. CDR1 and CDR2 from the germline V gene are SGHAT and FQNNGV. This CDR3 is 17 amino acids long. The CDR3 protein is CASSLVGTGVSYNEQFF. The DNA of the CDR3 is TGTGCCAGCAGCTTAGTGGGGACAGGGGTCTCCTACAATGAGCAGTTCTTC. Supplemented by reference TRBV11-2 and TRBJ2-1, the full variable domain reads EAGVAQSPRYKIIEKRQSVAFWCNPISGHATLYWYQQILGQGPKLLIQFQNNGVVDDSQLPKDRFSAERLKGVDSTLKIQPAKLEDSAVYLCASSLVGTGVSYNEQFFGPGTRLTVL.

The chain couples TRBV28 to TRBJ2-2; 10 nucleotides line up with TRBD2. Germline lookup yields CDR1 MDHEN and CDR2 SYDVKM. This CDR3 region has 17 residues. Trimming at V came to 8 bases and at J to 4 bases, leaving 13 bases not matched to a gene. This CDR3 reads CASQRPLAGAGTGELFF. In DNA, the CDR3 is TGTGCCAGCCAAAGGCCCCTAGCGGGGGCTGGCACCGGGGAGCTGTTTTTT. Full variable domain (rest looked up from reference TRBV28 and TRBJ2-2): DVKVTQSSRYLVKRTGEKVFLECVQDMDHENMFWYRQDPGLGLRLIYFSYDVKMKEKGDIPEGYSVSREKKERFSLILESASTNQTSMYLCASQRPLAGAGTGELFFGEGSRLTVL.

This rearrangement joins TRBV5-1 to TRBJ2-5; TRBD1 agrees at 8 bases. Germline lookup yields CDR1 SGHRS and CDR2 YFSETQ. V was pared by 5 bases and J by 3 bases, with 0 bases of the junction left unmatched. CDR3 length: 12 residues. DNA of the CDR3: TGCGCCAGCAGACAGGGGGAAGAGACCCAGTACTTC. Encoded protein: CASRQGEETQYF.

The CDR3 is CASSPVFSGGTYEQYF. The CDR3, as DNA: TGCGCCAGCAGCCCCGTTTTTAGCGGGGGGACCTACGAGCAGTACTTC. The chain carries TRBV5-1 and TRBJ2-7; 10 bases match TRBD2. The CDR3 contains 16 residues. The germline V gene has CDR1 SGHRS and CDR2 YFSETQ. V was pared by 4 bases and J by 2 bases, with 9 bases of the junction left unmatched.

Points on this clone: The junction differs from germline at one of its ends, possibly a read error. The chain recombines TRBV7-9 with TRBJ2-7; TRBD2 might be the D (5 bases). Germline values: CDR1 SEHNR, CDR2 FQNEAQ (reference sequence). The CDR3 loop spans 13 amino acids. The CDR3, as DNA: TGTTCCAGCAGCTTAAGCGGCTCCTACGAGCAGTACTTC. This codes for CSSSLSGSYEQYF.

Here the CDR3 DNA reads TGTGCCAGCAGTGATTGGAGGCCTAACTATGGCTACACCTTC. Translation gives CASSDWRPNYGYTF. V usage is TRBV6-1 and J usage is TRBJ1-2; no firm D call. Trimming removed 3 bases at V and 0 bases at J, with 8 bases between. CDR1 is MNHNS, CDR2 SASEGT, per germline. This CDR3 comprises 14 residues.

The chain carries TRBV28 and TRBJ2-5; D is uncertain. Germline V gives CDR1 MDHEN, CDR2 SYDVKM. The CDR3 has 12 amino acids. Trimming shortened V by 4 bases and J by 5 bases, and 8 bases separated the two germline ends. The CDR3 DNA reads TGTGCCAGCAGTTCCCTTTCGGAGACCCAGTACTTC. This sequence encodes CASSSLSETQYF.

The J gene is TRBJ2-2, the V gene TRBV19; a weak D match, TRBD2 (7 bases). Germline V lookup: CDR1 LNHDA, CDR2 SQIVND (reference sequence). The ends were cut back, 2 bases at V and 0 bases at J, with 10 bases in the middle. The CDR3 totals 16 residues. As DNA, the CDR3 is TGTGCCAGTAGTATATGGGAGGGGGCGAACACCGGGGAGCTGTTTTTT. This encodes CASSIWEGANTGELFF.

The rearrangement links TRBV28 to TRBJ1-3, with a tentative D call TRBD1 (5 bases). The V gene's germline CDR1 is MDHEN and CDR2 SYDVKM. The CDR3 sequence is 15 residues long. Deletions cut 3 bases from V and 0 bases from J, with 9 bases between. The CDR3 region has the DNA TGTGCCAGCAGTTTCGGGCAGGGCTCTGGAAACACCATATATTTT. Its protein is CASSFGQGSGNTIYF.

The CDR3 nucleotides are TGTGCCAGCAGCCAACCGCGGGAGACCCAGTACTTC. It codes for CASSQPRETQYF. The chain has TRBV7-9 and TRBJ2-5; D uncertain. Germline V gene sequence: CDR1 SEHNR, CDR2 FQNEAQ (reference sequence). V was clipped by 5 bases and J by 5 bases, with 9 bases between them. The CDR3 loop spans 12 amino acids.

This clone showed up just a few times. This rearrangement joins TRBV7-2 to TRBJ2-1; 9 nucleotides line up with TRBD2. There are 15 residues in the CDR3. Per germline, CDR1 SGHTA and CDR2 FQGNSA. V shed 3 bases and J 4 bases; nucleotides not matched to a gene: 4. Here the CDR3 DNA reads TGTGCCAGCAGCTTCGACGCGGGAGGGTACAATGAGCAGTTCTTC. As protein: CASSFDAGGYNEQFF.

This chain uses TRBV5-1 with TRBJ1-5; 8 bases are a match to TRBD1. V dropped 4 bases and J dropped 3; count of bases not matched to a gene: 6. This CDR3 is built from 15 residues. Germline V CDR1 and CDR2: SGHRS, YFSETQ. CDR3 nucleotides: TGCGCCAGCAGCGTAGGACAGGGAGCCAATCAGCCCCAGCATTTT. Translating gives CASSVGQGANQPQHF.

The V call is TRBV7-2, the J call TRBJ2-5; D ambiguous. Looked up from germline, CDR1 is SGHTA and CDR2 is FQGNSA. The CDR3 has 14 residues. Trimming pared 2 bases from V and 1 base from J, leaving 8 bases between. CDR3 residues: CASSLWAGQETQYF. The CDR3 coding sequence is TGTGCCAGCAGCTTATGGGCTGGCCAAGAGACCCAGTACTTC.

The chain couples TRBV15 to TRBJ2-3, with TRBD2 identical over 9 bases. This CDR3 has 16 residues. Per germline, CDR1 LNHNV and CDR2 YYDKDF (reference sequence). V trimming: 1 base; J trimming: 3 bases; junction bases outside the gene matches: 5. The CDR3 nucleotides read TGTGCCACCAGCAGAGGTAGTAGCGGGAGTACAGATACGCAGTATTTT. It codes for CATSRGSSGSTDTQYF.

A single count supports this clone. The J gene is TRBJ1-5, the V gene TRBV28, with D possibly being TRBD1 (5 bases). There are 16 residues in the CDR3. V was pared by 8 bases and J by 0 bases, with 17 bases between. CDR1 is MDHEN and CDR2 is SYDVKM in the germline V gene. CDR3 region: CASLSPTDYSNQPQHF. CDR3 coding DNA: TGTGCCAGCTTGTCGCCGACAGATTATAGCAATCAGCCCCAGCATTTT.

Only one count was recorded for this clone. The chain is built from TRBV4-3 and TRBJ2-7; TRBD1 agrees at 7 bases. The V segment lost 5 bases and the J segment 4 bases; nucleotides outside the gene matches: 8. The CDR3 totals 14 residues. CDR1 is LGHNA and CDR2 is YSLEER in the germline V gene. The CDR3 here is CASSYGTELYEQYF. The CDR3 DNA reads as TGCGCCAGCAGCTACGGGACAGAGTTATACGAGCAGTACTTC.

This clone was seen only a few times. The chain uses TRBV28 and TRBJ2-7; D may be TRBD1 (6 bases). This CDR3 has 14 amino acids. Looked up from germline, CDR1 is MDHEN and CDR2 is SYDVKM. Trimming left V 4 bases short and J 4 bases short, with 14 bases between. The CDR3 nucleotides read TGTGCCAGCAGTTCGGGACAATCGAGGTACGAGCAGTACTTC. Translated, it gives CASSSGQSRYEQYF. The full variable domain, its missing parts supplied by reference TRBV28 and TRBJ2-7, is DVKVTQSSRYLVKRTGEKVFLECVQDMDHENMFWYRQDPGLGLRLIYFSYDVKMKEKGDIPEGYSVSREKKERFSLILESASTNQTSMYLCASSSGQSRYEQYFGPGTRLTVT.

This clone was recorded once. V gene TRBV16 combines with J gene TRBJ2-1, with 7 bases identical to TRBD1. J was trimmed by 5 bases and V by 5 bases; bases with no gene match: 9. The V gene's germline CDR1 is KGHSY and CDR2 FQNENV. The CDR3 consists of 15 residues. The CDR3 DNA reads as TGTGCCAGCAGCTCCGCCGGACAGGCCCACAATGAGCAGTTCTTC. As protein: CASSSAGQAHNEQFF.

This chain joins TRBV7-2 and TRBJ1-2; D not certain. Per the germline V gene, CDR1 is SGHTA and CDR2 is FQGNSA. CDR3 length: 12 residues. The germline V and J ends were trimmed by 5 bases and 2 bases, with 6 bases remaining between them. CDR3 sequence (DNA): TGTGCCAGCAGCCCACAGAACTATGGCTACACCTTC. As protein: CASSPQNYGYTF.

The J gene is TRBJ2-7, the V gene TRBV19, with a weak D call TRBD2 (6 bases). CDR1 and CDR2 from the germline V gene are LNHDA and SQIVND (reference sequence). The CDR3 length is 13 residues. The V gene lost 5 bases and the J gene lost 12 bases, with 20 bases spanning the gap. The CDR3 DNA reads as TGTGCCAGTAGTCCATCAGAGGGGACTTCCTGGTACTTC. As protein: CASSPSEGTSWYF.

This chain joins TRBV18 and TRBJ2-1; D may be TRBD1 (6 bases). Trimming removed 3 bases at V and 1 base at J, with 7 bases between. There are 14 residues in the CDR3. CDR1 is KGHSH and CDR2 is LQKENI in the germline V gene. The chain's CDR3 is CASSPDRSYNEQFF. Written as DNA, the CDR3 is TGTGCCAGCTCACCGGACAGATCCTACAATGAGCAGTTCTTC.